This T cell receptor beta chain was sequenced for a study of blood T cell repertoires in COVID-19. Per the original methods: How many nucleated cells were present was estimated from reference gene primer amplification. The data were produced by immunoSEQ multiplex PCR, yet TCRdb's version contains in-frame clones alone and is incomplete. That table furnishes V, J and clone size, whereas the DNA furnished D and trimming. The table includes around 370,000 clones, approximately 90% detected once. The CDR3 spans 15 residues. Germline loops: CDR1 LNHDA, CDR2 SQIVND (reference sequence). V was pared by 8 bases and J by 1 base, with 6 bases of the junction left unmatched. Clinical history reported by participants formed the basis on which cohorts were assigned. What the recovered Cohort 3 donors had was two negative PCRs, clearance, or symptom resolution.

The genes are TRBV19 and TRBJ2-2, with 8 bases matching TRBD2. Sample: PBMCs or T cells enriched from blood (not recorded which). The receptor was isolated from a woman aged 18 to 35 who had recovered from COVID-19. CDR3 sequence reads: CASLFSGVNTGELFF. As DNA, the CDR3 is TGTGCCAGTCTCTTTAGCGGGGTGAACACCGGGGAGCTGTTTTTT.